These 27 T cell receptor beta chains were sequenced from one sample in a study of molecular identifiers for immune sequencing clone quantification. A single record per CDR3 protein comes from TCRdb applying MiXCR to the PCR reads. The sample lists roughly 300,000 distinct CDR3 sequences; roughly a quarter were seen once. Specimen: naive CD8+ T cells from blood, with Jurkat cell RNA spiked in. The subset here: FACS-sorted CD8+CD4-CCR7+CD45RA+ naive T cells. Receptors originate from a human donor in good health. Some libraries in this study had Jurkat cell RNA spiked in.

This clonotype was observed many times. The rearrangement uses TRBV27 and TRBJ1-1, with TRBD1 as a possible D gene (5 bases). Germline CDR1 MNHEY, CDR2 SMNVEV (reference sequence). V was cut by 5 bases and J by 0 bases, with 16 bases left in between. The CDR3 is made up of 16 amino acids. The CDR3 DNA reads TGTGCCAGCAGTCTTGAGGGGCGGGGGATGAACACTGAAGCTTTCTTT. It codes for CASSLEGRGMNTEAFF.

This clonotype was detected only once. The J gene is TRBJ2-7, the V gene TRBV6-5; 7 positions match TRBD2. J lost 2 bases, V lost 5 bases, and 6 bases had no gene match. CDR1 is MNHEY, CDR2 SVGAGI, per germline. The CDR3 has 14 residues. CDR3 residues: CASSQGLRPYEQYF. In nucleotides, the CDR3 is TGTGCCAGCAGTCAGGGACTAAGGCCCTACGAGCAGTACTTC.

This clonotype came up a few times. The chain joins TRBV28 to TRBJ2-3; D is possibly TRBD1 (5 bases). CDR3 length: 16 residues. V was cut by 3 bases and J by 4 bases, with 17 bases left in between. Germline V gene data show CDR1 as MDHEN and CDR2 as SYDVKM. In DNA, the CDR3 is TGTGCCAGCAGTTTCTCCCAGGGTGCAATGGCAGATACGCAGTATTTT. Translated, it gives CASSFSQGAMADTQYF.

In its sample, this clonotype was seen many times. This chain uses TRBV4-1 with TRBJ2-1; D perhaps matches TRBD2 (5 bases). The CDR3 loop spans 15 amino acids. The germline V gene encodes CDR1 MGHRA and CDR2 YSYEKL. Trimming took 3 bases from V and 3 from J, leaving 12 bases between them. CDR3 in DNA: TGCGCCAGCAGCCATACAGCGGATGACTACAATGAGCAGTTCTTC. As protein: CASSHTADDYNEQFF.

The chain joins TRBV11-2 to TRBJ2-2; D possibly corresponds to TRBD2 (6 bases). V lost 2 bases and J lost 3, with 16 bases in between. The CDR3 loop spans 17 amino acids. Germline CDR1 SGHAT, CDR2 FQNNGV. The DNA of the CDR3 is TGTGCCAGCAGCTTATGGCGCGGGGTGGCGGACACCGGGGAGCTGTTTTTT. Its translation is CASSLWRGVADTGELFF. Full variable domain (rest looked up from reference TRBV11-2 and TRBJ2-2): EAGVAQSPRYKIIEKRQSVAFWCNPISGHATLYWYQQILGQGPKLLIQFQNNGVVDDSQLPKDRFSAERLKGVDSTLKIQPAKLEDSAVYLCASSLWRGVADTGELFFGEGSRLTVL.

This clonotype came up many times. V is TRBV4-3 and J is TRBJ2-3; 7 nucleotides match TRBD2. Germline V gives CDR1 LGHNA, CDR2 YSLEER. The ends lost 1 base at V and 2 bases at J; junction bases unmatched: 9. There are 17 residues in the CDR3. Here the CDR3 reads CASSQVLAEPLTDTQYF. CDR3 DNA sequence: TGCGCCAGCAGCCAAGTTCTAGCGGAACCGCTCACAGATACGCAGTATTTT.

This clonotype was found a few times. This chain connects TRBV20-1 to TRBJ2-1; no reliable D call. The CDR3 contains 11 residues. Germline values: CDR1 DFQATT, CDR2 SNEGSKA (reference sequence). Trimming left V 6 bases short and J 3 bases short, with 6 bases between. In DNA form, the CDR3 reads TGCAGTGCGGCAGACTACAATGAGCAGTTCTTC. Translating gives CSAADYNEQFF.

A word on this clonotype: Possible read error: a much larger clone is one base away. The CDR3 reads CACSFWRLGQQNTEAFF. DNA of the CDR3: TGTGCCTGCAGTTTCTGGCGACTTGGACAGCAGAACACTGAAGCTTTCTTT. This chain joins TRBV28 and TRBJ1-1; tentative D call: TRBD1 (6 bases). The CDR3 covers 17 residues. Germline CDR1 and CDR2: MDHEN and SYDVKM. Supplemented by reference TRBV28 and TRBJ1-1, the full variable domain reads DVKVTQSSRYLVKRTGEKVFLECVQDMDHENMFWYRQDPGLGLRLIYFSYDVKMKEKGDIPEGYSVSREKKERFSLILESASTNQTSMYLCACSFWRLGQQNTEAFFGQGTRLTVV.

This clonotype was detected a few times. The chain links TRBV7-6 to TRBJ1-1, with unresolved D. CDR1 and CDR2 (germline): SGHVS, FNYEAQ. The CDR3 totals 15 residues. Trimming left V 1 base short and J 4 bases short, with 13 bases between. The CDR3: CASSLEEGQATEAFF. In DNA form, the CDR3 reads TGTGCCAGCAGCTTAGAGGAGGGCCAGGCCACTGAAGCTTTCTTT.

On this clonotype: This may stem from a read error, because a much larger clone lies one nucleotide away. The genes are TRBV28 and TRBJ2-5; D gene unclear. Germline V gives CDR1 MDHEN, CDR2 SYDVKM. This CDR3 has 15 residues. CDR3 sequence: CASSFWALGQGTQYF. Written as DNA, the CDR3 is TGTGCCAGCAGTTTCTGGGCGCTGGGTCAAGGGACCCAGTACTTC.

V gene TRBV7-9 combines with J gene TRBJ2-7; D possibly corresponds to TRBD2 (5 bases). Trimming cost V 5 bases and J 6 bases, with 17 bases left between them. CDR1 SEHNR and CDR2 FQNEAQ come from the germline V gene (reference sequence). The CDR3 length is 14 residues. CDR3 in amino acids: CASSPSASLREQYF. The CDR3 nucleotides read TGTGCCAGCAGCCCCTCGGCTAGCCTACGCGAGCAGTACTTC. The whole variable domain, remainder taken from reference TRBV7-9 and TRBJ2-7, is DTGVSQNPRHKITKRGQNVTFRCDPISEHNRLYWYRQTLGQGPEFLTYFQNEAQLEKSRLLSDRFSAERPKGSFSTLEIQRTEQGDSAMYLCASSPSASLREQYFGPGTRLTVT.

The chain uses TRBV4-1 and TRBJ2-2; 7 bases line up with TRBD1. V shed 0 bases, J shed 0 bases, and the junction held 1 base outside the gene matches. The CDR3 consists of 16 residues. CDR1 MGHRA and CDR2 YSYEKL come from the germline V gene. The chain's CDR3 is CASSQEQGTNTGELFF. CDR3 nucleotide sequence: TGCGCCAGCAGCCAAGAACAGGGGACGAACACCGGGGAGCTGTTTTTT.

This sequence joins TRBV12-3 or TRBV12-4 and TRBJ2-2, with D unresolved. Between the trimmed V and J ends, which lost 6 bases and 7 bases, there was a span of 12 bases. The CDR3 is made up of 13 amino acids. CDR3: CASSQNWVGELFF. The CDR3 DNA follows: TGTGCCAGCAGCCAAAACTGGGTCGGGGAGCTGTTTTTT.

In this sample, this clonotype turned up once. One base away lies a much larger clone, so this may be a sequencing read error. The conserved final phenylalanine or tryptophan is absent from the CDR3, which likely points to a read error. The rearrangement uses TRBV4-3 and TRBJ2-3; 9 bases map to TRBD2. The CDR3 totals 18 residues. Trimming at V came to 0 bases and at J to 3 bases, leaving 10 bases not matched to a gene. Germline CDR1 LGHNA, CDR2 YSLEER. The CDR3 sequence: CASSQDKVAGAATDTQYV. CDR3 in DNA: TGCGCCAGCAGCCAAGATAAGGTAGCGGGAGCTGCGACAGATACGCAGTATGTT.

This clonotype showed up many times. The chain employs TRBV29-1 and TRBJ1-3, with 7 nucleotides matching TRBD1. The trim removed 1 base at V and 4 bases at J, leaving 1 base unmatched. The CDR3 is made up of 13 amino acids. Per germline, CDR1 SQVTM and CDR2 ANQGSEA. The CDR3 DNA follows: TGCAGCGTTGAAGGACAGGGAGGAAACACCATATATTTT. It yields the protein CSVEGQGGNTIYF.

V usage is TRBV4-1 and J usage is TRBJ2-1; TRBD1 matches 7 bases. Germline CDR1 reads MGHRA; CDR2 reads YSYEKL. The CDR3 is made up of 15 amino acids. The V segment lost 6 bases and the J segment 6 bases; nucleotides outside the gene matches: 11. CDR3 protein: CASSPSEGAPNEQFF. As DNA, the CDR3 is TGCGCCAGCAGTCCAAGTGAGGGGGCGCCCAATGAGCAGTTCTTC.

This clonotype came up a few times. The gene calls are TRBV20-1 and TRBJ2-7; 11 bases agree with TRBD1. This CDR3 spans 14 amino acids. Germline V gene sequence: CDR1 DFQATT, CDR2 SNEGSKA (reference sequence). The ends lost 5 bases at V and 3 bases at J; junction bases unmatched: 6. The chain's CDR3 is CSAYAGTGGYEQYF. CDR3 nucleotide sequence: TGCAGTGCTTATGCCGGGACAGGGGGCTACGAGCAGTACTTC.

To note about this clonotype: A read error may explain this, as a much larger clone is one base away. The CDR3 DNA is TGTGCCACCAGCAGATCGAGCGTTACAACTAATGAAAAACTGTTTTTT. This sequence encodes CATSRSSVTTNEKLFF. This rearrangement joins TRBV15 to TRBJ1-4, with D uncertain. Germline CDR1 reads LNHNV; CDR2 reads YYDKDF (reference sequence). V dropped 2 bases and J dropped 0 bases, with 10 bases sitting between them. The CDR3 spans 16 residues.

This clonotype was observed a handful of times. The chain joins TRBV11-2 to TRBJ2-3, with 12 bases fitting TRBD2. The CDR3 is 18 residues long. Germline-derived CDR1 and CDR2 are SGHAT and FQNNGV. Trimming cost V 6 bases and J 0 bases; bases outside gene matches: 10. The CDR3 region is CASRDTGLAGPSTDTQYF. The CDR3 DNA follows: TGTGCCAGCAGGGATACGGGACTAGCGGGTCCTAGCACAGATACGCAGTATTTT.

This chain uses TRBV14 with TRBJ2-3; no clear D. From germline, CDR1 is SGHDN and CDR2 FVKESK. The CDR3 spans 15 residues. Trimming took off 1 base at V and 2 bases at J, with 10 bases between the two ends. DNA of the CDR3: TGTGCCAGCAGCCAAGTTCCGAGTTTCACAGATACGCAGTATTTT. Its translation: CASSQVPSFTDTQYF.

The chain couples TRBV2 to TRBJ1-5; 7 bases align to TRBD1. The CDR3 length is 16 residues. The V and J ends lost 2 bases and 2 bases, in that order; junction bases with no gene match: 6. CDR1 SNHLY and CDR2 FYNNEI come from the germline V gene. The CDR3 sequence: CASSENRGGGNQPQHF. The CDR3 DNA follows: TGTGCCAGCAGTGAAAACAGGGGTGGGGGCAATCAGCCCCAGCATTTT.

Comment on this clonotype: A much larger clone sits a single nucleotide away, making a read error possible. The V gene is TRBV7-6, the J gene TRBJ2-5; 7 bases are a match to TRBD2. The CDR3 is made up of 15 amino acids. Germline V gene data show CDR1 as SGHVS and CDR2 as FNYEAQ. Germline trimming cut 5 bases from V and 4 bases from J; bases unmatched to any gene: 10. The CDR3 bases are TGTGCCAGCAGCCCAAGCAGGACTAGGGTAGAGACCCAGTACTTC. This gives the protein CASSPSRTRVETQYF. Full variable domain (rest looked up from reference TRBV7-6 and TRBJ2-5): GAGVSQSPRYKVTKRGQDVALRCDPISGHVSLYWYRQALGQGPEFLTYFNYEAQQDKSGLPNDRFSAERPEGSISTLTIQRTEQRDSAMYRCASSPSRTRVETQYFGPGTRLLVL.

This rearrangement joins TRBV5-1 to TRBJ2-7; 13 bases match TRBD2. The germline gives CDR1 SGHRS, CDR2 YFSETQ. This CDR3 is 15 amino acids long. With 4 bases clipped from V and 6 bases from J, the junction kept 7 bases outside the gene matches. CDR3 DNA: TGCGCCAGCAGCCCTGGACTAGCGGGAGATTTCGAGCAGTACTTC. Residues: CASSPGLAGDFEQYF.

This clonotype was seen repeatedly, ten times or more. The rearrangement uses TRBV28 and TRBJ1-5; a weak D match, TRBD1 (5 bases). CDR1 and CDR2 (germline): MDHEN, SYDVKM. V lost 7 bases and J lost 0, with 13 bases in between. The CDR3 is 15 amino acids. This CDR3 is CASTRQGYSNQPQHF. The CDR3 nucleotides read TGTGCCAGCACCCGTCAGGGTTATAGCAATCAGCCCCAGCATTTT.

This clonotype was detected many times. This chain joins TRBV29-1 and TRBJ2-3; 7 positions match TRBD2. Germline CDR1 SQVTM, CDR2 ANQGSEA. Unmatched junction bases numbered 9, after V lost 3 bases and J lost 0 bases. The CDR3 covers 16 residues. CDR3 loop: CSVDDVASGSTDTQYF. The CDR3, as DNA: TGCAGCGTTGATGATGTGGCTAGCGGAAGCACAGATACGCAGTATTTT.

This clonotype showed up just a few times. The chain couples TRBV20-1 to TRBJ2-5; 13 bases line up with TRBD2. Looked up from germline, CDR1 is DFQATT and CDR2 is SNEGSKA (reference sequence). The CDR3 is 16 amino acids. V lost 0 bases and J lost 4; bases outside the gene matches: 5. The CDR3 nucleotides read TGCAGTGCTAGAGATTTAACTAGCGGGAGGGTAGAGACCCAGTACTTC. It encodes CSARDLTSGRVETQYF.

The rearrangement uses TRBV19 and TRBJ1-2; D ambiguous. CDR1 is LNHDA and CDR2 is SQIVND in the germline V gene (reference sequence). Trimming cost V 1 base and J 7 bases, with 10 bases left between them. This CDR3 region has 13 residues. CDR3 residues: CASSIGVFSGYTF. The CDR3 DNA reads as TGTGCCAGTAGTATAGGAGTGTTCAGTGGCTACACCTTC.